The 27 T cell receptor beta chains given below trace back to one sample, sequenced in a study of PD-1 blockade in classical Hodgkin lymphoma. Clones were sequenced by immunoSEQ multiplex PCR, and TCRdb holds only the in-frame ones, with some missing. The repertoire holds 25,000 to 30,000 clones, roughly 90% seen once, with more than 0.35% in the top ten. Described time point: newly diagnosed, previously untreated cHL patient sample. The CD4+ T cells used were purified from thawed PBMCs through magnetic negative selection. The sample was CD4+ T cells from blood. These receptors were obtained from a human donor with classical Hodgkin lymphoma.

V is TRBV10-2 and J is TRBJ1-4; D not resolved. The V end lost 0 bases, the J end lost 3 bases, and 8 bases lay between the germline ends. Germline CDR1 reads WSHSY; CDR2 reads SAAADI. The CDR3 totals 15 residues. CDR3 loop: CASSESGWANEKLFF. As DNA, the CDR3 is TGCGCCAGCAGTGAGTCGGGATGGGCTAATGAAAAACTGTTTTTT.

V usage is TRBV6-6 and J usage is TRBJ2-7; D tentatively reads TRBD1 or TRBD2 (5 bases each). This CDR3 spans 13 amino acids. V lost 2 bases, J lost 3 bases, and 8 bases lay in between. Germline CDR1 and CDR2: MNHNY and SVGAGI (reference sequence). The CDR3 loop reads CASSYGTYYEQYF. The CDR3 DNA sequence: TGTGCCAGCAGTTACGGGACCTACTACGAGCAGTACTTC.

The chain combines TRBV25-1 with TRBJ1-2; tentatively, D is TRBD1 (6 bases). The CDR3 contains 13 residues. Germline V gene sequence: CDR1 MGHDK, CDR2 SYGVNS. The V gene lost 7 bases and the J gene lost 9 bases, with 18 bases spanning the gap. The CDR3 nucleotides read TGTGCCAGCACGGGGTGGGGGGCGAATAGCTACACCTTC. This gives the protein CASTGWGANSYTF.

The CDR3: CASSEGLARTGELFF. The CDR3 DNA reads as TGCGCCAGCAGTGAGGGACTAGCAAGGACCGGGGAGCTGTTTTTT. The chain couples TRBV10-1 to TRBJ2-2; 8 bases align to TRBD2. The CDR3 runs to 15 residues. Germline trimming cut 2 bases from V and 5 bases from J; bases unmatched to any gene: 4. The germline gives CDR1 WNHNN, CDR2 SYGVQD (reference sequence).

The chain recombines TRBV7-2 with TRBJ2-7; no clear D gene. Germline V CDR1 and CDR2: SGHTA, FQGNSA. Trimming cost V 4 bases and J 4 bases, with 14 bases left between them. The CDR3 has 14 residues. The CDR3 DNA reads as TGTGCCAGCAGCTCCGGGCCGAGAGGTTACGAGCAGTACTTC. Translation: CASSSGPRGYEQYF. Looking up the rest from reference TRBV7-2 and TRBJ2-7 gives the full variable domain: GAGVSQSPSNKVTEKGKDVELRCDPISGHTALYWYRQSLGQGLEFLIYFQGNSAPDKSGLPSDRFSAERTGGSVSTLTIQRTQQEDSAVYLCASSSGPRGYEQYFGPGTRLTVT.

CDR3 DNA sequence: TGCGCCAGCAGCCGGCCTGGGGCCTACGAGCAGTACTTC. As protein: CASSRPGAYEQYF. The chain couples TRBV4-1 to TRBJ2-5; D gene unclear. The end of the DNA fits TRBJ2-7 better, so the J call may be wrong. CDR1 is MGHRA, CDR2 YSYEKL, per germline. The CDR3 covers 13 residues.

The CDR3 DNA sequence: TGTGCCAGAGGGACAGGGACTTCTAACTATGGCTACACCTTC. Translating gives CARGTGTSNYGYTF. The chain combines TRBV27 with TRBJ1-2, with 9 bases that match TRBD1. The CDR3 length is 14 residues. The V and J ends lost 9 bases and 0 bases, in that order; junction bases with no gene match: 5. Per germline, CDR1 MNHEY and CDR2 SMNVEV (reference sequence).

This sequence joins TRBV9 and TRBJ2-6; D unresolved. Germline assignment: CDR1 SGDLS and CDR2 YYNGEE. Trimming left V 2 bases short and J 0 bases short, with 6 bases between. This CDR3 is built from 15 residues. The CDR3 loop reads CASSVQSSGANVLTF. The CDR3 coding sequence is TGTGCCAGCAGCGTCCAAAGCTCTGGGGCCAACGTCCTGACTTTC.

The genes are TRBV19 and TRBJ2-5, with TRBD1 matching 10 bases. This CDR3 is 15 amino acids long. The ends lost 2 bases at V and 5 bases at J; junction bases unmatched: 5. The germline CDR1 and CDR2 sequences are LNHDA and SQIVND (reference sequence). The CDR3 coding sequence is TGTGCCAGTAGTATAATACCGGGACAGGGGGAGACCCAGTACTTC. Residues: CASSIIPGQGETQYF.

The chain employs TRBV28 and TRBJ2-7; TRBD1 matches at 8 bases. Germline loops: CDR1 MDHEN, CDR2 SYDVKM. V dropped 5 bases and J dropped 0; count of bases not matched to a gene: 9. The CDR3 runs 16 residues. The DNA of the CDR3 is TGTGCCAGCAGTCTGACAGGGGCAGGTAGCTCCTACGAGCAGTACTTC. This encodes CASSLTGAGSSYEQYF.

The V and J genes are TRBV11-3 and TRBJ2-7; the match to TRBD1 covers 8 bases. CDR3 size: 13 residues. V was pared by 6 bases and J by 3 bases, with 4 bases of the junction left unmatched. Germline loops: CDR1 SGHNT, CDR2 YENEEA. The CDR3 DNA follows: TGTGCCAGCAGGGGGACAGGCGACTACGAGCAGTACTTC. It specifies CASRGTGDYEQYF.

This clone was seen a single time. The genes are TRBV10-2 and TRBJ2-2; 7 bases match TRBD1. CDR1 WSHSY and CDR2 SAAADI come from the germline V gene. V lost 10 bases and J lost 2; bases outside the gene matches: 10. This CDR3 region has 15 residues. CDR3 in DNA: TGCGCCACCAAAGGACAGGCGATAAACACCGGGGAGCTGTTTTTT. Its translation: CATKGQAINTGELFF.

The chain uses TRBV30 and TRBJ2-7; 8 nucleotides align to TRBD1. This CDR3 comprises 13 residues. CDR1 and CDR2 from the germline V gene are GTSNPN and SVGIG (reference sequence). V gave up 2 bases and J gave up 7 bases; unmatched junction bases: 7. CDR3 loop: CAWSRGQGWEQYF. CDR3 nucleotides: TGTGCCTGGAGTAGAGGACAGGGATGGGAGCAGTACTTC.

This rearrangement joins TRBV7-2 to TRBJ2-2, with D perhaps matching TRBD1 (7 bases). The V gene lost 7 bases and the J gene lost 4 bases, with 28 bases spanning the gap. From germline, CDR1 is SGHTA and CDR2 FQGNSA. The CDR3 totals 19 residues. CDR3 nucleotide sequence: TGTGCCAGCATCAACTTAATCCGGGGGACAGCACCGAGCACCGGGGAGCTGTTTTTT. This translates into CASINLIRGTAPSTGELFF.

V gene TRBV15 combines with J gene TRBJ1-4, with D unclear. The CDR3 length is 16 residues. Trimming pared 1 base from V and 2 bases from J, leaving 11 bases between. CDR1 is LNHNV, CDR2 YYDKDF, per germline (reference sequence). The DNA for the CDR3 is TGTGCCACCAGCAGAGTAACGGGGTGGACTAATGAAAAACTGTTTTTT. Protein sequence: CATSRVTGWTNEKLFF.

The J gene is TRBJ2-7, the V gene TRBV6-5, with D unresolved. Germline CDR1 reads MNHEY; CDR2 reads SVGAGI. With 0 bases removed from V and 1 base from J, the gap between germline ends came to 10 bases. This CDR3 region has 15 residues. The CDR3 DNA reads TGTGCCAGCAGTTACTCGAATCAACCGTCCTACGAGCAGTACTTC. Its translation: CASSYSNQPSYEQYF.

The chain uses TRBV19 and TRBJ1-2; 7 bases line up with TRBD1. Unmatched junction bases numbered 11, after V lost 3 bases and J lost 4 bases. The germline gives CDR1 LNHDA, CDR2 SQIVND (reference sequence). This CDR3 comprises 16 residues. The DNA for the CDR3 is TGTGCCAGTAGTATGACTCCCGGACAGGAGATCTATGGCTACACCTTC. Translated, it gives CASSMTPGQEIYGYTF.

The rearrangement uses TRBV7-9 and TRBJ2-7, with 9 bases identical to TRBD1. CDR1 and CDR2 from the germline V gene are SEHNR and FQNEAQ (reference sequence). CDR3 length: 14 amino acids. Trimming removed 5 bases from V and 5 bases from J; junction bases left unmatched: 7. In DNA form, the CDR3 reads TGTGCCAGCAGCCTTGGGACAGGGTACAACGAGCAGTACTTC. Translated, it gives CASSLGTGYNEQYF.

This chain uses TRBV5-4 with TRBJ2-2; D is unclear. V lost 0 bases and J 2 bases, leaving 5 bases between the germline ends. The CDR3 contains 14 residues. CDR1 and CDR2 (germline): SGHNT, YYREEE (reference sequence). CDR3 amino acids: CASSLGRNTGELFF. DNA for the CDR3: TGTGCCAGCAGCTTGGGCAGAAACACCGGGGAGCTGTTTTTT.

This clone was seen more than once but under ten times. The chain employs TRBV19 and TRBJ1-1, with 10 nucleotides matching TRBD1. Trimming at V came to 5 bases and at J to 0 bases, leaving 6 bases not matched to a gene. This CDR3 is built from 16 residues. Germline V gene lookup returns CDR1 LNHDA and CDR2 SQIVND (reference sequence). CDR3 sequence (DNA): TGTGCCAGTAGTTCCGGGACAGGGGAGATGAACACTGAAGCTTTCTTT. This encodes CASSSGTGEMNTEAFF. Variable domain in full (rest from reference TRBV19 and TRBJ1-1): DGGITQSPKYLFRKEGQNVTLSCEQNLNHDAMYWYRQDPGQGLRLIYYSQIVNDFQKGDIAEGYSVSREKKESFPLTVTSAQKNPTAFYLCASSSGTGEMNTEAFFGQGTRLTVV.

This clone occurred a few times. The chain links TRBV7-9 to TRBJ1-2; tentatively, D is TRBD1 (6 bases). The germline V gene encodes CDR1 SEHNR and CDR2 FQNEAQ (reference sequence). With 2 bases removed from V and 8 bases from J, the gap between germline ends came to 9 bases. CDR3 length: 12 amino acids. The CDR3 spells CASSLTGNGYTF. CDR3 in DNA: TGTGCCAGCAGCTTAACAGGGAACGGCTACACCTTC.

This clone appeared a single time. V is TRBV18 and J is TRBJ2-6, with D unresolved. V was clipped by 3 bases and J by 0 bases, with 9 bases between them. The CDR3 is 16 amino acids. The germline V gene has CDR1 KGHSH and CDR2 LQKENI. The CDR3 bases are TGTGCCAGCTCACCGGCAAGGACCTCTGGGGCCAACGTCCTGACTTTC. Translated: CASSPARTSGANVLTF.

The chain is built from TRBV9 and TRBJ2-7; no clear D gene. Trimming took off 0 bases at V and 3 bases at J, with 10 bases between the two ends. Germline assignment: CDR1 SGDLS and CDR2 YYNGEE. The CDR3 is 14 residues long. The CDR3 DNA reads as TGTGCCAGCAGCGTAGAAGACCGGCTCTACGAGCAGTACTTC. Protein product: CASSVEDRLYEQYF.

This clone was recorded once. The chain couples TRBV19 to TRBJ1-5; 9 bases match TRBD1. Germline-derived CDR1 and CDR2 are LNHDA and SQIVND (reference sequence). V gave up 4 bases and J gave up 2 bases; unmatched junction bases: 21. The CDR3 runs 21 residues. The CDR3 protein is CASSRGILGTGRGHGNQPQHF. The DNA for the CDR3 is TGTGCCAGTAGTAGGGGGATTCTCGGGACAGGGAGGGGCCATGGCAATCAGCCCCAGCATTTT.

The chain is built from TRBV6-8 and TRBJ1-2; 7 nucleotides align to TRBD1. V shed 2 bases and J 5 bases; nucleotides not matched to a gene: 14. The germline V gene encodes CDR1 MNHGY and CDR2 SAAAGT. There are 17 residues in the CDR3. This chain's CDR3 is CASSYTSRQGTGYGYTF. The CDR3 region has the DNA TGTGCCAGCAGTTACACCTCCCGACAGGGAACGGGGTATGGCTACACCTTC.

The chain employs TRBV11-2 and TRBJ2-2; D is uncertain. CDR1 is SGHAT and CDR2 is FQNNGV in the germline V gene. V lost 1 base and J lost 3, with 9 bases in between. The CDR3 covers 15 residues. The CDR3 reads CASSLGVRYTGELFF. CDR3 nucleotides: TGTGCCAGCAGCTTAGGTGTCAGATACACCGGGGAGCTGTTTTTT.

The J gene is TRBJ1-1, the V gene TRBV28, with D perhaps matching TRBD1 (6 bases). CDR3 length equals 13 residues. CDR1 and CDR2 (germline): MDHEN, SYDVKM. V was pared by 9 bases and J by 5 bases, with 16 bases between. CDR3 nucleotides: TGTGCCAGTCGAAGAACAGGGTGGACTGAAGCTTTCTTT. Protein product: CASRRTGWTEAFF.